Listed here are 26 T cell receptor beta chains from one sample, sequenced in a study of shared clonotypes between healthy human individuals. Repertoires were generated with immunoSEQ multiplex PCR, while TCRdb's copy carries only in-frame clones and drops some. The sample yields 2 million to 2.5 million clones, about nine tenths seen once. Sequencing was carried out using naive CD4+ T cells from PBMCs. Noted subset: CD45RA+ positively selected. The receptors come from a man aged 18 to 29 in good health. Some clones in this sample may be carry-over from other donors' samples.

The chain couples TRBV5-4 to TRBJ2-7, with 8 bases fitting TRBD2. V was clipped by 4 bases and J by 2 bases; unmatched bases: 8. Germline V CDR1 and CDR2: SGHNT, YYREEE (reference sequence). This CDR3 is 15 amino acids long. DNA of the CDR3: TGTGCCAGCAGCCCGGGGGGGGGCAGGACCTACGAGCAGTACTTC. Residues: CASSPGGGRTYEQYF.

The V call is TRBV6-1, the J call TRBJ2-1; D is uncertain. CDR1 is MNHNS and CDR2 is SASEGT in the germline V gene. This CDR3 region has 12 residues. V was clipped by 4 bases and J by 7 bases, with 8 bases between them. The CDR3 here is CASSGNINEQFF. The CDR3 DNA sequence: TGTGCCAGCAGTGGAAATATAAATGAGCAGTTCTTC.

As concerns this clone: Distinct nucleotide sequences in the sample also encode this CDR3. The genes are TRBV7-9 and TRBJ1-1; possible D gene TRBD1, 6 bases. This CDR3 comprises 12 residues. Between the trimmed V and J ends, which lost 5 bases and 5 bases, there was a span of 9 bases. CDR1 and CDR2 from the germline V gene are SEHNR and FQNEAQ (reference sequence). The CDR3 region has the DNA TGTGCCAGCAGCCCGAGGGGGACTGAAGCTTTCTTT. This codes for CASSPRGTEAFF.

In the case of this clone: The identical CDR3 is also encoded by other nucleotide sequences in the sample. The chain couples TRBV6-5 to TRBJ2-1; 11 nucleotides line up with TRBD2. V was pared by 5 bases and J by 3 bases, with 3 bases of the junction left unmatched. Per germline, CDR1 MNHEY and CDR2 SVGAGI. CDR3 length: 15 amino acids. CDR3 region: CASSRGLADYNEQFF. The CDR3 nucleotides read TGTGCCAGCAGTCGGGGACTAGCGGACTACAATGAGCAGTTCTTC.

V usage is TRBV27 and J usage is TRBJ2-2; 10 bases are shared with TRBD2. CDR3 length: 18 residues. V lost 1 base and J lost 4; bases outside the gene matches: 9. In germline, CDR1 is MNHEY, CDR2 SMNVEV (reference sequence). The CDR3 sequence: CASSLFIAGGGGTGELFF. CDR3 bases: TGTGCCAGCAGTTTATTTATAGCGGGAGGAGGGGGCACCGGGGAGCTGTTTTTT.

This clone has just one count. The rearrangement joins TRBV14 to TRBJ1-1; D uncertain. Germline lookup yields CDR1 SGHDN and CDR2 FVKESK. V gave up 4 bases and J gave up 0 bases, with 6 bases separating them. The CDR3 consists of 13 residues. The CDR3 here is CASSLQMNTEAFF. CDR3 DNA: TGTGCCAGCAGCCTGCAGATGAACACTGAAGCTTTCTTT.

The chain uses TRBV10-3 and TRBJ2-3, with TRBD2 identical over 16 bases. CDR3 length: 17 residues. V gave up 4 bases and J gave up 1 base; unmatched junction bases: 2. Germline CDR1 is ENHRY and CDR2 is SYGVKD. The CDR3 reads CAISGGTSGRGTDTQYF. CDR3 nucleotides: TGTGCCATCAGTGGGGGGACTAGCGGGAGGGGCACAGATACGCAGTATTTT.

V is TRBV7-2 and J is TRBJ2-7, with TRBD1 matching over 10 bases. The CDR3 length is 14 residues. The germline CDR1 and CDR2 sequences are SGHTA and FQGNSA. Unmatched junction bases numbered 6, after V lost 5 bases and J lost 5 bases. The CDR3 loop is CASSPTTGGNEQYF. CDR3 sequence (DNA): TGTGCCAGCAGCCCAACGACAGGGGGCAACGAGCAGTACTTC.

The chain employs TRBV2 and TRBJ2-1, with D possibly matching TRBD1 (5 bases). The V and J ends lost 5 bases and 4 bases respectively, with 12 bases between them. The length of the CDR3 is 14 residues. Germline CDR1 is SNHLY and CDR2 is FYNNEI. The CDR3 is CASSTDSLYNEQFF. The CDR3 DNA reads as TGTGCCAGCAGTACCGACAGCCTTTACAATGAGCAGTTCTTC.

This clone was counted a single time. The chain links TRBV6-5 to TRBJ2-4; D is possibly TRBD1 (5 bases). V gave up 8 bases and J gave up 5 bases, with 16 bases separating them. The CDR3 sequence is 14 residues long. Germline CDR1 is MNHEY and CDR2 is SVGAGI. CDR3 bases: TGTGCCAGCTCGTACCGACAGACAGAAAACATTCAGTACTTC. It codes for CASSYRQTENIQYF.

This chain joins TRBV14 and TRBJ2-2; possibly TRBD1 or TRBD2 for D (5 bases each). Trimming took 4 bases from V and 4 from J, leaving 19 bases between them. The CDR3 totals 17 residues. Germline V gene lookup returns CDR1 SGHDN and CDR2 FVKESK. CDR3 bases: TGTGCCAGCAGCCTCCTCAAAGGCAGGGACGGCACCGGGGAGCTGTTTTTT. Residues: CASSLLKGRDGTGELFF.

The chain couples TRBV21-1 to TRBJ1-5; TRBD1 is the table's D call and was not checked against the DNA. TRBV21-1 is classified as a pseudogene. The CDR3 is 13 amino acids. CDR3: CATDRNYNQPQHF. Written as DNA, the CDR3 is TGTGCCACCGACAGAAACTACAATCAGCCCCAGCATTTT.

The V call is TRBV6-1, the J call TRBJ1-4, with 12 bases aligning to TRBD1. In germline, CDR1 is MNHNS, CDR2 SASEGT. CDR3 length: 13 residues. Unmatched junction bases numbered 5, after V lost 8 bases and J lost 10 bases. DNA for the CDR3: TGTGCCAGCGGGGACAGGGGGCTGGCAAAACTGTTTTTT. It specifies CASGDRGLAKLFF.

Note on this clone: Other DNA sequences in this specimen translate into the identical CDR3. This chain links TRBV5-1 with TRBJ1-4; 11 nucleotides align to TRBD1. This CDR3 region has 15 residues. Germline CDR1 reads SGHRS; CDR2 reads YFSETQ. Trimming at V came to 0 bases and at J to 8 bases, leaving 3 bases not matched to a gene. CDR3 coding DNA: TGCGCCAGCAGCTTGGTCGGGACAGGGGGAGAAAAACTGTTTTTT. Protein sequence: CASSLVGTGGEKLFF.

The chain joins TRBV5-1 to TRBJ1-2; maybe TRBD1 (5 bases). Germline V gene data show CDR1 as SGHRS and CDR2 as YFSETQ. Trimming removed 3 bases at V and 8 bases at J, with 20 bases between. The CDR3 consists of 15 residues. DNA for the CDR3: TGCGCCAGCAGCTCCTACGGGACTGAAAGAGGGGGCTACACCTTC. It encodes CASSSYGTERGGYTF.

The J gene is TRBJ1-5, the V gene TRBV7-2, with D maybe TRBD1 (6 bases). The CDR3 contains 15 residues. V dropped 8 bases and J dropped 4 bases, with 18 bases sitting between them. CDR1 is SGHTA and CDR2 is FQGNSA in the germline V gene. CDR3 sequence reads: CASGPQGNVNQPQHF. Here the CDR3 DNA reads TGTGCCAGCGGGCCCCAGGGGAATGTTAATCAGCCCCAGCATTTT.

On this clone: In the same sample, other DNA sequences code for this CDR3. This chain uses TRBV5-1 with TRBJ1-1; 7 nucleotides match TRBD1. With 3 bases clipped from V and 0 bases from J, the junction kept 5 bases outside the gene matches. The CDR3 is 15 amino acids. Germline CDR1 is SGHRS and CDR2 is YFSETQ. DNA for the CDR3: TGCGCCAGCAGCTCTCGGACAGGCGTGAACACTGAAGCTTTCTTT. Amino acid sequence: CASSSRTGVNTEAFF.

The chain carries TRBV12-5 and TRBJ2-1; 12 bases align to TRBD2. The CDR3 length is 20 residues. J was trimmed by 0 bases and V by 3 bases; bases with no gene match: 12. Per germline, CDR1 LGHNT and CDR2 FRNRAP. The CDR3 coding sequence is TGTGCTAGTGGTTTCGGGACTAGCGGGTATCCCCGGGGCTCCTACAATGAGCAGTTCTTC. Translated: CASGFGTSGYPRGSYNEQFF.

The CDR3 bases are TGTGCCAGCTCACCCCCCGGGACAGGGGCCAAGAACACTGAAGCTTTCTTT. It specifies CASSPPGTGAKNTEAFF. The chain combines TRBV18 with TRBJ1-1; 10 nucleotides agree with TRBD1. With 3 bases clipped from V and 1 base from J, the junction kept 8 bases outside the gene matches. The CDR3 spans 17 residues. Germline-derived CDR1 and CDR2 are KGHSH and LQKENI.

In regard to this clone: At the DNA level, this CDR3 is encoded by other sequences in the same sample as well. The chain uses TRBV5-4 and TRBJ2-5; 10 bases are shared with TRBD1. This CDR3 contains 16 residues. Unmatched junction bases numbered 9, after V lost 3 bases and J lost 4 bases. The germline V gene encodes CDR1 SGHNT and CDR2 YYREEE (reference sequence). For the CDR3, the DNA is TGTGCCAGCAGCTCTCCGGGACAGGGGCGAGGAGAGACCCAGTACTTC. This gives the protein CASSSPGQGRGETQYF.

Note on this clone: This sample includes further DNA sequences coding for the same CDR3. The J gene is TRBJ1-2, the V gene TRBV29-1; D unclear. V shed 4 bases and J shed 2 bases, with 8 bases lying between them. Germline values: CDR1 SQVTM, CDR2 ANQGSEA. The CDR3 contains 12 residues. The chain's CDR3 is CSVVTGNYGYTF. In nucleotides, the CDR3 is TGCAGCGTTGTCACGGGCAACTATGGCTACACCTTC.

The J gene is TRBJ2-3, the V gene TRBV7-2; D is perhaps TRBD2 (6 bases). The CDR3 is made up of 14 amino acids. Germline CDR1 SGHTA, CDR2 FQGNSA. The germline V and J ends were trimmed by 6 bases and 0 bases, with 10 bases remaining between them. This CDR3 is CASRRAGSTDTQYF. The DNA of the CDR3 is TGTGCCAGCAGGAGGGCGGGAAGCACAGATACGCAGTATTTT.

This clone has just one count. The chain carries TRBV7-3 and TRBJ1-2, with unresolved D. CDR1 is SGHTA and CDR2 is FQGTGA in the germline V gene. The CDR3 has 13 residues. With 5 bases removed from V and 4 bases from J, the gap between germline ends came to 11 bases. The CDR3 sequence: CASSPGPGYGYTF. The CDR3 DNA reads TGTGCCAGCAGCCCCGGACCCGGCTATGGCTACACCTTC.

The J gene is TRBJ1-1, the V gene TRBV28; D possibly corresponds to TRBD1 (6 bases). Looked up from germline, CDR1 is MDHEN and CDR2 is SYDVKM. The CDR3 contains 14 residues. V was shortened by 1 base and J by 8 bases, with 14 bases between the two germline ends. The CDR3 coding sequence is TGTGCCAGCAGTTTATTTCCACAGGGAAGGGAAGCTTTCTTT. As protein: CASSLFPQGREAFF. The variable domain in full, completed from reference TRBV28 and TRBJ1-1, reads DVKVTQSSRYLVKRTGEKVFLECVQDMDHENMFWYRQDPGLGLRLIYFSYDVKMKEKGDIPEGYSVSREKKERFSLILESASTNQTSMYLCASSLFPQGREAFFGQGTRLTVV.

Points on this clone: The same CDR3 can be traced to other DNA sequences in this sample. CDR3 in DNA: TGTGCCAGCAGCCAAGACAGCAATCAGCCCCAGCATTTT. It specifies CASSQDSNQPQHF. The chain has TRBV7-9 and TRBJ1-5; D not resolved. V was trimmed by 5 bases and J by 1 base, leaving 6 bases between them. Germline V lookup: CDR1 SEHNR, CDR2 FQNEAQ (reference sequence). The CDR3 has 13 amino acids.

V and J are TRBV10-3 and TRBJ1-4, with D tentatively TRBD1 (5 bases). The CDR3 runs 13 residues. CDR1 and CDR2 from the germline V gene are ENHRY and SYGVKD. Trimming took off 8 bases at V and 8 bases at J, with 15 bases between the two ends. The CDR3: CAIHPGRGEKLFF. DNA for the CDR3: TGTGCCATCCACCCGGGGCGTGGAGAAAAACTGTTTTTT.